These T cell receptor beta chains were read from a single sample in a study of CD8 T cells in ankylosing spondylitis. TCRdb itself ran the 5' RACE reads through MiXCR, one entry per CDR3 protein. The table shows 800,000 to 900,000 distinct CDR3 sequences, with 12% occurring only once. The specimen was blood, either unsorted or a sorted T cell fraction (not recorded which). The receptors here all came from a male donor with ankylosing spondylitis. The CDR3 runs from the conserved cysteine through the conserved F or W. A D gene is named only where the DNA matches it firmly. Clone size is shown for a subset of rows, as once, few, many or a class of expanded clone.

>-|few|TRBV7-2|TRBJ2-2|17
TGTGCCAGCAGCTTACAAAGTACCTCGCGGGCCACCGGGGAGCTGTTTTTT
CASSLQSTSRATGELFF
>-|few|TRBV19|TRBJ2-3|13
TGTGCCAGTAAGATGAAGGGGACAGATACGCAGTATTTT
CASKMKGTDTQYF
>-|few|TRBV6-2/TRBV6-3|TRBJ1-2|11
TGTGCCAGCCGGAGGGAATCTGGCTACACCTTC
CASRRESGYTF
>-|many|TRBV7-2|TRBJ2-7|13
TGTGCCACGGGGGGCGGTCTCACCTACGAGCAGTACTTC
CATGGGLTYEQYF
>-|-|TRBV20-1|TRBJ2-3|14
TGCAGTGCTAAGAACCGACGCGGCACAGATACGCAGTATTTT
CSAKNRRGTDTQYF
>-|-|TRBV7-2|TRBJ2-2|14
TGTGCCAGCTCCCGAGGGGTCGACACCGGGGAGCTGTTTTTT
CASSRGVDTGELFF
>-|few|TRBV4-2|TRBJ2-1|15
TGTGCCAGCAGCCAAGAGGTAAGGGCTAGCGATGAGCAGTTCTTC
CASSQEVRASDEQFF
>-|-|TRBV5-1|TRBJ2-1|14
TGCGCCAGCAGCTCTCAGTTTAGACAGAATGAGCAGTTCTTC
CASSSQFRQNEQFF
>-|few|TRBV14|TRBJ1-1|15
TGTGCCAGCAGGCCCATCAAGGGGAAGAACACTGAAGCTTTCTTT
CASRPIKGKNTEAFF
>TRBD2|few|TRBV12-3/TRBV12-4|TRBJ2-1|16
TGTGCCAGCAGTTCCCCCCGGACTAGCGGGAGTTATGAGCAGTTCTTC
CASSSPRTSGSYEQFF
>-|few|TRBV3-1|TRBJ2-7|14
TGTGCCAGCAGCGGTATTAGGACTACGAGCACCCTCTCCTTC
CASSGIRTTSTLSF
>-|-|TRBV5-1|TRBJ2-1|15
TGCGCCAGCAAACAATTACAGGGAGAAAACAATGAGCAGTTCTTC
CASKQLQGENNEQFF
>-|many|TRBV7-2|TRBJ2-7|15
TGTGCCAGCAGCCCCCGAGCGGCAACCTCCTACGAGCAGTACTTC
CASSPRAATSYEQYF
>TRBD1|many|TRBV5-1|TRBJ1-2|13
TGCGCCAGTGGGGGACAGGACGGCTATGGCTACACCTTC
CASGGQDGYGYTF
>-|few|TRBV9|TRBJ1-1|14
TGTGCCAGCAGCGATGGACCGAGGAACACTGAAGCTTTCTTT
CASSDGPRNTEAFF
>-|-|TRBV29-1|TRBJ2-7|12
TGCAGCGTTGGGTTTGGAGGGTCTGAGCAGTACTTC
CSVGFGGSEQYF
>-|many|TRBV20-1|TRBJ2-3|13
TGCAGTGCTGCTCCACTTAAGGGGGATACGCAGTATTTT
CSAAPLKGDTQYF
>-|-|TRBV6-4|TRBJ2-1|15
TGTGCCAGCAGTGACCCCCGAAGGGGGAACAATGAGCAGTTCTTC
CASSDPRRGNNEQFF
>TRBD2|few|TRBV5-1|TRBJ2-1|17
TGCGCCAGCAGCTTGGGGTCCGGTGGGGGGGCCTACAATGAGCAGTTCTTC
CASSLGSGGGAYNEQFF
>TRBD2|few|TRBV20-1|TRBJ2-1|15
TGCAGTGCTAGGGGCGGGAGGGCCGGTTTGGATGAGCAGTTCTTC
CSARGGRAGLDEQFF
>-|-|TRBV24-1|TRBJ2-1|13
TGTGCCACCAGTGATCCCCGGAGGCGGGAGCAGTTCTTC
CATSDPRRREQFF
>-|many|TRBV20-1|TRBJ1-5|12
TGCAGTGCCCGCCTGGGAGGTCAGCCCCAGCATTTT
CSARLGGQPQHF
>-|-|TRBV4-2|TRBJ2-7|17
TGTGCCAGCAGCCCGGAGACCCCGGGGCACACCTCCTACGAGCAGTACTTC
CASSPETPGHTSYEQYF
>-|many|TRBV27|TRBJ1-1|13
TGTGCCAGCAGCTACAGGGCGGGCACTGAAGCTTTCTTT
CASSYRAGTEAFF
>-|few|TRBV18|TRBJ1-2|13
TGTGCCAGCTCACGTGAACAGGGTGGGGACTACACCTTC
CASSREQGGDYTF
>-|many|TRBV20-1|TRBJ2-3|11
TGCAGTGCCTCCCCCGGGGATACGCAGTATTTT
CSASPGDTQYF
>-|few|TRBV7-2|TRBJ2-7|12
TGTGCCAGCAGCTCGAGATTGTACGAGCAGTACTTC
CASSSRLYEQYF